The present entry profiles one T cell receptor beta chain with its context. Reanalyzing the 5' RACE reads, TCRdb keeps one entry per CDR3 protein, without DNA. Its clone listing holds 200,000 to 300,000 distinct CDR3 sequences. This record belongs to a study of T cells expressing NK-cell markers. The CDR3 length is 14 residues. Germline assignment: CDR1 MNHNS and CDR2 SASEGT. The sequence was collected from a young man in good health. Sequencing was carried out using blood T cells: a sorted CD56 or NKG2C T cell subset, CD4+ or CD8+ T cells, or bulk PBMC T cells (not recorded which). The chain links TRBV6-1 to TRBJ2-3; TCRdb gives TRBD1 as the D gene, but with no DNA this cannot be confirmed. CDR3 sequence: CASNGHFFTDTQYF.